This is a list of T cell receptor beta chains from one sample in a study of cytomegalovirus exposure and HLA in healthy donors. Data came from immunoSEQ multiplex PCR; TCRdb stores just in-frame clones and leaves some out. In total, the table holds around 140,000 clones. The sample taken for sequencing was PBMCs. These receptors originate from a woman under 30 in good health and CMV-seronegative. CDR3s include the opening cysteine and the closing phenylalanine or tryptophan. Fields, in order: V gene, J gene, CDR3 protein.

TRBV6-1	TRBJ2-3	CASSEIGGSTDTQYF
TRBV5-4	TRBJ1-2	CASSLPQPYGYTF
TRBV9	TRBJ2-3	CASSVGPTGGRADTQYF
TRBV4-1	TRBJ1-2	CASSKDRDYGYTF
TRBV5-1	TRBJ2-2	CASTTGTGNTGELFF
TRBV7-8	TRBJ2-3	CASSPERGESTDTQYF
TRBV7-9	TRBJ2-5	CASSLSGHDTETQYF
TRBV4-1	TRBJ2-5	CASSQDYSVAGAAEQYF
TRBV15	TRBJ1-2	CATSRDRRTANGYTF
TRBV13	TRBJ2-1	CASSVPEGNEQFF
TRBV10-3	TRBJ2-2	CAIRSSSGNTGELFF
TRBV6-6	TRBJ1-3	CASSYGGSGNTIYF
TRBV7-6	TRBJ2-3	CASSPQLAGGGTDTQYF
TRBV5-1	TRBJ2-7	CASSLDVGAREQYF
TRBV4-2	TRBJ2-1	CASSQDRANEQFF
TRBV7-8	TRBJ1-5	CASSLGGTDNQPQHF
TRBV5-6	TRBJ1-4	CASRATGRNEKLFF
TRBV18	TRBJ2-5	CASSPRGGTQYF
TRBV7-9	TRBJ2-3	CASSVLEDTQYF
TRBV10-3	TRBJ2-1	CAISEPRNSGRVAFF
TRBV5-4	TRBJ2-7	CASSFGSSYEQYF
TRBV7-3	TRBJ2-7	CASSPQGASPEQYF
TRBV10-1	TRBJ2-7	CASSPGTSGRSYEQYF
TRBV10-3	TRBJ2-5	CAISPRGLADDQETQYF
TRBV5-1	TRBJ2-7	CASSILGSEQYF
TRBV4-1	TRBJ2-7	CASSLREESYEQYF
TRBV21-1	TRBJ1-5	CASSTGTNSNQPQHF
TRBV19	TRBJ2-5	CASSPQLGGAETQYF
TRBV12-5	TRBJ2-2	CASGLVLRYAGENTGELFF
TRBV5-1	TRBJ2-1	CASSPAKHSGSYNEQFF
TRBV30	TRBJ1-3	CAWTKQGAGNTIYF
TRBV9	TRBJ1-2	CASSGTGGEFYGYTF
TRBV4-1	TRBJ2-2	CASSHGRELFF
TRBV7-3	TRBJ2-2	CASSLGGQGAELFF
TRBV11-2	TRBJ1-1	CASSSQQNTEAFF
TRBV28	TRBJ2-2	CASSGDRGTGELFF
TRBV19	TRBJ2-3	CASSIVRSGGNLDTQYF
TRBV7-9	TRBJ1-4	CASSLAEGATNEKLFF
TRBV6-4	TRBJ1-1	CASSHREATEAFF
TRBV6-1	TRBJ1-1	CASSPTGSANTEAFF
TRBV7-2	TRBJ2-7	CTSSLIAGDPPIEQYF
TRBV18	TRBJ2-2	CASSPPTGEGTGELFF
TRBV5-4	TRBJ2-3	CASSLRLAGGPDTQYF
TRBV14	TRBJ2-1	CASSLRGLAVYNEQFF
TRBV9	TRBJ2-2	CASSFSGTNTGELFF
TRBV19	TRBJ1-2	CASSSTGKSSYGYTF
TRBV5-5	TRBJ2-5	CASSPGTSEQETQYF
TRBV27	TRBJ2-1	CASSWGLAGVGEFF